This is a list of T cell receptor beta chains from one sample in a study of response to subunit inactivated influenza vaccine. TCRdb re-called the RT-PCR reads with MiXCR, one entry per CDR3 protein. This table holds some 850,000 distinct CDR3 sequences, 18% found once. Sequences were derived from PBMCs from blood, sampled about 5 days after vaccination. Receptors originate from a man aged 45-65 years who received an inactivated influenza vaccine. CDR3s include the opening cysteine and the closing phenylalanine or tryptophan. The order of the fields is clone size, D gene, J gene, V gene, CDR3 protein, CDR3 DNA. D genes are given only for firm matches. Rows give clone size only sometimes, using once, few, many, or a class for an expanded clone.

few | . | TRBJ2-1 | TRBV14 | CASSQDSVRVEQFF | TGTGCCAGCAGCCAGGATAGCGTCCGAGTCGAGCAGTTCTTC
. | . | TRBJ1-1 | TRBV6-1 | CASTGDLFTEAFF | TGTGCCAGCACGGGCGACCTGTTCACTGAAGCTTTCTTT
few | TRBD2 | TRBJ2-7 | TRBV4-1 | CASKRFGLGRGREAAGDEQYF | TGCGCCAGCAAACGATTCGGGTTAGGTCGAGGGCGGGAGGCAGCCGGGGACGAGCAGTACTTC
few | . | TRBJ2-5 | TRBV7-2 | CASSSSLGWQETQYF | TGTGCCAGCAGCTCAAGCTTAGGGTGGCAAGAGACCCAGTACTTC
many | TRBD2 | TRBJ2-2 | TRBV29-1 | CSVEDEEVAGFGTGELFF | TGCAGCGTTGAAGATGAAGAGGTAGCGGGATTTGGCACCGGGGAGCTGTTTTTT
. | . | TRBJ2-5 | TRBV5-1 | CASSRAGQAEETQYF | TGCGCCAGCAGCAGAGCGGGACAGGCCGAAGAGACCCAGTACTTC
. | . | TRBJ2-3 | TRBV29-1 | CSVEADRGTDTQYF | TGCAGCGTTGAAGCGGACAGAGGCACAGATACGCAGTATTTT
. | . | TRBJ2-3 | TRBV20-1 | CSAGLVEGLLTDTQYF | TGCAGTGCTGGGTTGGTAGAGGGCCTTTTAACAGATACGCAGTATTTT
many | TRBD2 | TRBJ2-1 | TRBV5-1 | CASSSSGGGLSEQFF | TGCGCCAGCAGCTCGTCTGGCGGGGGTTTAAGTGAGCAGTTCTTC
. | . | TRBJ1-4 | TRBV4-2 | CASSQDHKASREKLFF | TGTGCCAGCAGCCAAGATCATAAGGCTTCTCGGGAAAAACTGTTTTTT
few | TRBD2 | TRBJ2-7 | TRBV20-1 | CSATTGTSNSYEQYF | TGCAGTGCTACTACCGGGACTAGCAACTCCTACGAGCAGTACTTC
few | . | TRBJ1-2 | TRBV20-1 | CSALMQGKGGYTF | TGCAGTGCTCTGATGCAGGGAAAGGGTGGCTACACCTTC
few | TRBD2 | TRBJ2-1 | TRBV24-1 | CATSDSVGEGLHEQFF | TGTGCCACCAGTGATTCAGTGGGGGAGGGCCTCCATGAGCAGTTCTTC
few | . | TRBJ2-7 | TRBV5-1 | CASSRTSRASYEQYF | TGCGCCAGCAGCCGAACCAGTCGAGCCTCCTACGAGCAGTACTTC
few | . | TRBJ2-3 | TRBV10-3 | CAISESGTGRGDTQYF | TGTGCCATCAGTGAGTCGGGTACCGGGAGAGGGGATACGCAGTATTTT
few | . | TRBJ2-3 | TRBV5-1 | CASSLDGVGDTQYF | TGCGCCAGCAGCTTGGATGGGGTTGGAGATACGCAGTATTTT
. | TRBD2 | TRBJ2-7 | TRBV7-9 | CASSLSPRGDEQYF | TGTGCCAGCAGCTTATCCCCGCGGGGGGACGAGCAGTACTTC
many | . | TRBJ2-3 | TRBV20-1 | CSAIPASTDTQYF | TGCAGTGCGATTCCCGCTTCGACAGATACGCAGTATTTT
. | TRBD1 | TRBJ1-5 | TRBV6-1 | CASRPQGAQPQHF | TGTGCCAGCAGGCCACAGGGGGCCCAGCCCCAGCATTTT
few | TRBD2 | TRBJ2-4 | TRBV20-1 | CSGRRTSGSGAKNIQYF | TGCAGTGGCAGAAGGACTAGCGGGAGTGGGGCCAAAAACATTCAGTACTTC